Below, 21 T cell receptor beta chains from the same sample are listed, as sequenced in a study of T-cell reconstitution after alpha-beta-depleted transplantation in children. The TCRbeta library incorporated unique molecular identifiers. TCRdb re-called the PCR reads with MiXCR, one entry per CDR3 protein. The sample lists more than 200,000 distinct CDR3 sequences, 17% seen once, with around two fifths in the top ten. Sequenced material: PBMCs, mostly from graft donor cells, taken 360 days after TCRalphabeta/CD19-depleted stem cell transplant. These receptors were taken from a male patient aged 2 to 9 who had a stem cell transplant for acute lymphoblastic leukemia, so the T cells may come from the graft donor.

The rearrangement joins TRBV7-2 to TRBJ1-2; weak D call: TRBD1 (6 bases). Germline loops: CDR1 SGHTA, CDR2 FQGNSA. The CDR3 sequence is 14 residues long. Between the trimmed V and J ends, which lost 5 bases and 5 bases, there was a span of 15 bases. The CDR3 DNA sequence: TGTGCCAGCAGCAGGACAGTAGACCAGTATGGCTACACCTTC. The encoded protein is CASSRTVDQYGYTF.

This chain uses TRBV7-8 with TRBJ2-2; maybe TRBD2 (6 bases). The CDR3 sequence is 15 residues long. Germline CDR1 is SGHVS and CDR2 is FQNEAQ. With 5 bases removed from V and 2 bases from J, the gap between germline ends came to 12 bases. CDR3 coding DNA: TGTGCCAGCAGCCCGTTTAGCGGAAACACCGGGGAGCTGTTTTTT. Protein sequence: CASSPFSGNTGELFF.

The chain has TRBV12-3 or TRBV12-4 and TRBJ2-7; 10 bases match TRBD1. The V and J ends lost 5 bases and 2 bases, in that order; junction bases with no gene match: 12. CDR3 length equals 17 residues. Written as DNA, the CDR3 is TGTGCCAGCAGTCAAATTCAGGGACAGGGGACAACCTACGAGCAGTACTTC. Translating it yields CASSQIQGQGTTYEQYF.

This clonotype was counted only a few times. CDR3 coding DNA: TGCGCCAGCAGCCAAATGGGGGACAGGAACACCGGGGAGCTGTTTTTT. Translating it yields CASSQMGDRNTGELFF. The rearrangement links TRBV5-1 to TRBJ2-2, with 7 positions matching TRBD1. With V trimmed by 4 bases and J by 1 base, 7 bases remained unmatched. Per germline, CDR1 SGHRS and CDR2 YFSETQ. The CDR3 is made up of 16 amino acids.

This clonotype occurred a few times. This chain connects TRBV2 to TRBJ1-1; D remains ambiguous. CDR3 size: 12 residues. Looked up from germline, CDR1 is SNHLY and CDR2 is FYNNEI. Trimming removed 4 bases at V and 8 bases at J, with 11 bases between. CDR3 residues: CASSVRRGEAFF. CDR3 coding DNA: TGTGCCAGCAGTGTACGTCGGGGAGAAGCTTTCTTT.

This clonotype showed up just a few times. V usage is TRBV6-1 and J usage is TRBJ1-1; maybe TRBD1 (5 bases). Trimming shortened V by 3 bases and J by 3 bases, and 11 bases separated the two germline ends. CDR1 MNHNS and CDR2 SASEGT come from the germline V gene. This CDR3 has 14 residues. The CDR3 bases are TGTGCCAGCAGTGACCAGGGTGTGGACACTGAAGCTTTCTTT. Encoded protein: CASSDQGVDTEAFF.

Ten or more counts support this clonotype. The chain recombines TRBV29-1 with TRBJ1-1; D gene uncertain. Germline V gives CDR1 SQVTM, CDR2 ANQGSEA. This CDR3 comprises 14 residues. V was clipped by 4 bases and J by 4 bases, with 16 bases between them. CDR3 coding DNA: TGCAGCGTTGTCGAGGGTGGAGGGTCCACTGAAGCTTTCTTT. Amino acid sequence: CSVVEGGGSTEAFF.

V and J are TRBV19 and TRBJ2-5, with 12 bases lining up with TRBD1. V trimming: 5 bases; J trimming: 5 bases; junction bases outside the gene matches: 3. This CDR3 has 14 residues. Germline lookup yields CDR1 LNHDA and CDR2 SQIVND (reference sequence). The CDR3: CASSGGQGAETQYF. The CDR3 bases are TGTGCCAGTAGTGGGGGACAGGGGGCCGAGACCCAGTACTTC.

This clonotype was detected many times. V is TRBV29-1 and J is TRBJ2-7; no reliable D call. The V end lost 7 bases, the J end lost 1 base, and 14 bases lay between the germline ends. The CDR3 runs to 13 residues. Germline V CDR1 and CDR2: SQVTM, ANQGSEA. CDR3 in amino acids: CSAATAGSYEQYF. The CDR3 DNA follows: TGCAGCGCCGCGACCGCAGGATCCTACGAGCAGTACTTC.

In this sample, this clonotype turned up a few times. This chain uses TRBV29-1 with TRBJ2-7; TRBD1 or TRBD2 may be the D gene (6 bases each). V lost 3 bases to trimming and J lost 7 bases, with 25 bases between them. Germline V gene sequence: CDR1 SQVTM, CDR2 ANQGSEA. The CDR3 is made up of 16 amino acids. For the CDR3, the DNA is TGCAGCGTTGATAAGGTCGGGGGCAGCCCCCTCAGGGAGCAGTACTTC. This gives the protein CSVDKVGGSPLREQYF.

In its sample, this clonotype was seen a few times. The chain couples TRBV4-3 to TRBJ2-3, with 10 bases aligning to TRBD2. Germline CDR1 and CDR2: LGHNA and YSLEER. J was trimmed by 1 base and V by 5 bases; bases with no gene match: 6. The CDR3 runs 16 residues. The CDR3, as DNA: TGCGCCAGCAGCGCCCTAGCGGGGGCCGGCACAGATACGCAGTATTTT. This translates into CASSALAGAGTDTQYF.

This clonotype was counted a few times. The chain uses TRBV20-1 and TRBJ1-1; D gene uncertain. Germline V gene lookup returns CDR1 DFQATT and CDR2 SNEGSKA (reference sequence). The CDR3 is 12 amino acids. V lost 6 bases and J lost 6, with 14 bases in between. The CDR3 loop reads CSASAGVAEAFF. The DNA for the CDR3 is TGCAGTGCCTCGGCGGGCGTCGCTGAAGCTTTCTTT.

The chain has TRBV5-6 and TRBJ2-3; D gene ambiguous. V was clipped by 0 bases and J by 10 bases, with 12 bases between them. Germline CDR1 is SGHDT and CDR2 is YYEEEE. The CDR3 loop spans 13 amino acids. The CDR3 reads CASSLGNSVAQYF. CDR3 bases: TGTGCCAGCAGCTTGGGGAATTCAGTTGCGCAGTATTTT.

This chain links TRBV27 with TRBJ2-2; D gene uncertain. The CDR3 sequence is 12 residues long. V was cut by 3 bases and J by 6 bases, with 5 bases left in between. Per germline, CDR1 MNHEY and CDR2 SMNVEV (reference sequence). CDR3 DNA: TGTGCCAGCAGTTTTTTGGCCGGGGAGCTGTTTTTT. It is translated as CASSFLAGELFF.

This chain uses TRBV12-3 or TRBV12-4 with TRBJ1-2, with 9 bases fitting TRBD1. V trimming: 6 bases; J trimming: 6 bases; junction bases outside the gene matches: 14. The CDR3 length is 16 residues. CDR3 bases: TGTGCCAGCAGGGGGGCCGGTGGGACAGGGAGGGATGGCTACACCTTC. Amino acid sequence: CASRGAGGTGRDGYTF.

This clonotype was counted at least ten times. This sequence joins TRBV7-2 and TRBJ2-7, with D possibly matching TRBD2 (6 bases). Germline values: CDR1 SGHTA, CDR2 FQGNSA. CDR3 length: 12 residues. V was clipped by 1 base and J by 5 bases, with 6 bases between them. This CDR3 reads CASSLGGDEQYF. In DNA, the CDR3 is TGTGCCAGCAGCTTAGGCGGGGACGAGCAGTACTTC.

Only a few counts were recorded for this clonotype. The chain has TRBV12-3 or TRBV12-4 and TRBJ1-5, with D hard to call. The germline V and J ends were trimmed by 6 bases and 5 bases, with 14 bases remaining between them. The CDR3 is 14 residues long. CDR3 residues: CASSSNRGDQPQHF. DNA for the CDR3: TGTGCCAGCAGCTCGAACCGGGGTGATCAGCCCCAGCATTTT.

This clonotype has a handful of counts. The chain combines TRBV12-3 or TRBV12-4 with TRBJ1-2, with unresolved D. The CDR3 runs to 15 residues. V lost 5 bases to trimming and J lost 0 bases, with 13 bases between them. For the CDR3, the DNA is TGTGCCAGCAGTCAAAGACGATATCCTAACTATGGCTACACCTTC. This translates into CASSQRRYPNYGYTF.

V gene TRBV12-3 or TRBV12-4 combines with J gene TRBJ1-3; 7 bases agree with TRBD1. The CDR3 is made up of 16 amino acids. Trimming cost V 2 bases and J 2 bases; bases outside gene matches: 6. As DNA, the CDR3 is TGTGCCAGCAGTTTACGCAGGGGGATCACTGGAAACACCATATATTTT. Encoded protein: CASSLRRGITGNTIYF.

This clonotype was found many times. The CDR3 DNA is TGTGCCAGCTCACCCCTCGGTGGCTCCTACAATGAGCAGTTCTTC. It is translated as CASSPLGGSYNEQFF. The V and J genes are TRBV18 and TRBJ2-1; D remains ambiguous. Between the trimmed V and J ends, which lost 3 bases and 0 bases, there was a span of 9 bases. The CDR3 covers 15 residues. Germline CDR1 KGHSH, CDR2 LQKENI.

Ten or more counts support this clonotype. The chain combines TRBV4-3 with TRBJ2-7; no reliable D call. Germline V gene data show CDR1 as LGHNA and CDR2 as YSLEER. This CDR3 has 13 amino acids. The V end lost 0 bases, the J end lost 3 bases, and 6 bases lay between the germline ends. CDR3 bases: TGCGCCAGCAGCCAAGACGAATTCTACGAGCAGTACTTC. Translated: CASSQDEFYEQYF.